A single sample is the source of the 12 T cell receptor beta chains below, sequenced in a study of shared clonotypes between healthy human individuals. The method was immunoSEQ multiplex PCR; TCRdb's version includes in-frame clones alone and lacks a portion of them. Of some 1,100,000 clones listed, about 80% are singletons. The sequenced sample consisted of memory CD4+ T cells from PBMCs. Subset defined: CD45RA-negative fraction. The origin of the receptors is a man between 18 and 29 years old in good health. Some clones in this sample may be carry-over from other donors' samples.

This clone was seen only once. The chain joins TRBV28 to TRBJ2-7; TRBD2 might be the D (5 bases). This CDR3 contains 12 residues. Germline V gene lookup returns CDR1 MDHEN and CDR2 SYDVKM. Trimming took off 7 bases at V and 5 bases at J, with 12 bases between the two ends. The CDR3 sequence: CASITNGNEQYF. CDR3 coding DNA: TGTGCCAGCATTACGAACGGGAACGAGCAGTACTTC. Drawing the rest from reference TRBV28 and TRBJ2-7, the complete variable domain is DVKVTQSSRYLVKRTGEKVFLECVQDMDHENMFWYRQDPGLGLRLIYFSYDVKMKEKGDIPEGYSVSREKKERFSLILESASTNQTSMYLCASITNGNEQYFGPGTRLTVT.

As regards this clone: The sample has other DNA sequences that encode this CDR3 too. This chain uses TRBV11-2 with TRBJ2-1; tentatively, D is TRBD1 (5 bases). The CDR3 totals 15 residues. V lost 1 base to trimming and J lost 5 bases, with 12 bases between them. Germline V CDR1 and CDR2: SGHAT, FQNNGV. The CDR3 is CASSLGAGLNNEQFF. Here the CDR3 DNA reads TGTGCCAGCAGCTTAGGCGCAGGGCTTAACAATGAGCAGTTCTTC.

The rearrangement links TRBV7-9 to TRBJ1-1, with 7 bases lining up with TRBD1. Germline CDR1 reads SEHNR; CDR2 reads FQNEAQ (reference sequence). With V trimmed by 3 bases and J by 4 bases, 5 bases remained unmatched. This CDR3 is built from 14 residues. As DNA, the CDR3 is TGTGCCAGCAGCTTGATGACAGGGAGCACTGAAGCTTTCTTT. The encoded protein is CASSLMTGSTEAFF.

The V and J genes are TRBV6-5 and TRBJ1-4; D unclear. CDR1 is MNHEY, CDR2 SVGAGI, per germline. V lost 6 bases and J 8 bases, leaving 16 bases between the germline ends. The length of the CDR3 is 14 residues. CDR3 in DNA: TGTGCCAGCAGCAAACCGGGTTCCAGGGAAAAACTGTTTTTT. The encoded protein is CASSKPGSREKLFF.

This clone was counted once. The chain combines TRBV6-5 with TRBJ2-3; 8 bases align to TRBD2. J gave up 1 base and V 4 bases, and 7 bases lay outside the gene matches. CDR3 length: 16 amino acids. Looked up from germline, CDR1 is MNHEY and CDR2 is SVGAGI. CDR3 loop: CASSSIATSGTDTQYF. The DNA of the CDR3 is TGTGCCAGCAGTTCCATTGCGACTAGCGGCACAGATACGCAGTATTTT.

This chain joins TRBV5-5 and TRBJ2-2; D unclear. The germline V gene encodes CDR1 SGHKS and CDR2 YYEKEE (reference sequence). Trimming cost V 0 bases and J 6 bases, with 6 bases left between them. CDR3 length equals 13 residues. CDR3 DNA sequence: TGTGCCAGCAGCTTGGGGGCGTCCGGGGAGCTGTTTTTT. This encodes CASSLGASGELFF. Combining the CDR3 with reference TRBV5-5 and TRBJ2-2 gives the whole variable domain DAGVTQSPTHLIKTRGQQVTLRCSPISGHKSVSWYQQVLGQGPQFIFQYYEKEERGRGNFPDRFSARQFPNYSSELNVNALLLGDSALYLCASSLGASGELFFGEGSRLTVL.

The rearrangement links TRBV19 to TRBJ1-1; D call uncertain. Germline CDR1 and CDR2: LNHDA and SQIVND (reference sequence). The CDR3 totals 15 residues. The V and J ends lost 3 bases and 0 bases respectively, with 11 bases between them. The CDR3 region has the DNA TGTGCCAGTAGTATGGGAGGGTTCCTGAACACTGAAGCTTTCTTT. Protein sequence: CASSMGGFLNTEAFF.

The CDR3 region is CASSAGSDAGELFF. The CDR3 DNA sequence: TGTGCCAGCAGCGCCGGCAGCGACGCCGGGGAGCTGTTTTTT. The J gene is TRBJ2-2, the V gene TRBV9; D is undetermined. V was cut by 3 bases and J by 6 bases, with 12 bases left in between. Germline V lookup: CDR1 SGDLS, CDR2 YYNGEE. CDR3 length: 14 residues.

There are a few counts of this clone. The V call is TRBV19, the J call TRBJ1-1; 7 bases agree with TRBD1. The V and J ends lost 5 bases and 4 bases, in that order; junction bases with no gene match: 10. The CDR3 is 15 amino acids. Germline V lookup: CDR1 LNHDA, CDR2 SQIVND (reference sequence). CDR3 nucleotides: TGTGCCAGTAGTCTCCAACAGGGGACTGGCACTGAAGCTTTCTTT. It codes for CASSLQQGTGTEAFF.

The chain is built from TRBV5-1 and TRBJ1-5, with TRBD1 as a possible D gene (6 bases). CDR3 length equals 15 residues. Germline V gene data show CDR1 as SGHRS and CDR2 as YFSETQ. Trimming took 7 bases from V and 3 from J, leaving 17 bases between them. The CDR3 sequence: CASRAGRGDNQPQHF. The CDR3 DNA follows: TGCGCCAGCCGGGCGGGAAGGGGGGACAATCAGCCCCAGCATTTT.

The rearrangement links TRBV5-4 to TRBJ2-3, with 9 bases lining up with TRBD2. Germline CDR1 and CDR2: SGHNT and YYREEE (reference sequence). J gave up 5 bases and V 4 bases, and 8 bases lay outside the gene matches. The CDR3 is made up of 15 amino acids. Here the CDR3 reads CASSRAGGKGDTQYF. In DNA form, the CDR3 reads TGTGCCAGCAGCCGAGCGGGAGGAAAGGGAGATACGCAGTATTTT.

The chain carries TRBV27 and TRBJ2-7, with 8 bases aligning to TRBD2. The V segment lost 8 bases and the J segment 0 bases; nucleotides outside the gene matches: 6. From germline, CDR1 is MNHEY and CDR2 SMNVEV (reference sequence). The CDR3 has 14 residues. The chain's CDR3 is CASARGGSSYEQYF. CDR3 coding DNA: TGTGCCAGCGCCCGGGGGGGAAGCTCCTACGAGCAGTACTTC.